Below are 10 T cell receptor beta chains sequenced from a single sample in a study of cytomegalovirus exposure and HLA in healthy donors. Only in-frame clones appear in the TCRdb table, and some are missing; sequencing was by immunoSEQ multiplex PCR. The sample has about 110,000 clones; 70% to 90% are singletons. Sample: PBMCs. All receptors derive from a woman aged 18-29 years in good health and CMV-seronegative.

The chain joins TRBV19 to TRBJ1-2; TRBD1 agrees at 8 bases. Germline V gene data show CDR1 as LNHDA and CDR2 as SQIVND (reference sequence). V was pared by 3 bases and J by 4 bases, with 10 bases of the junction left unmatched. The CDR3 extends over 16 amino acids. CDR3 nucleotide sequence: TGTGCCAGTAGTATCAGTCTCGCGACAGGGGCCTATGGCTACACCTTC. The encoded protein is CASSISLATGAYGYTF.

V is TRBV28 and J is TRBJ2-7; the D gene is possibly TRBD2 (5 bases). Trimming took off 2 bases at V and 2 bases at J, with 7 bases between the two ends. This CDR3 is built from 13 residues. The germline CDR1 and CDR2 sequences are MDHEN and SYDVKM. The CDR3 spells CASSLRRAYEQYF. CDR3 in DNA: TGTGCCAGCAGTTTAAGGCGGGCCTACGAGCAGTACTTC.

This clone turned up a few times. This chain uses TRBV27 with TRBJ1-6; 7 nucleotides match TRBD1. This CDR3 has 16 amino acids. CDR1 MNHEY and CDR2 SMNVEV come from the germline V gene (reference sequence). Losses at the gene ends were 5 bases for V and 10 bases for J; bases not matched to a gene: 14. CDR3 nucleotides: TGTGCCAGCAGTCCCAGAGGACAGGCGGCGCTATCACCCCTCCACTTT. It yields the protein CASSPRGQAALSPLHF.

V usage is TRBV30 and J usage is TRBJ2-3; D ambiguous. This CDR3 is built from 12 residues. Trimming left V 4 bases short and J 6 bases short, with 11 bases between. CDR1 and CDR2 (germline): GTSNPN, SVGIG (reference sequence). The CDR3 region is CAWKLDTDTQYF. The CDR3 nucleotides read TGTGCCTGGAAACTTGACACGGATACGCAGTATTTT.

This chain uses TRBV14 with TRBJ2-2, with 7 bases that match TRBD1. This CDR3 contains 16 residues. V shed 2 bases and J 1 base; nucleotides not matched to a gene: 4. CDR1 is SGHDN and CDR2 is FVKESK in the germline V gene. The CDR3 is CASSQLRTGNTGELFF. CDR3 DNA sequence: TGTGCCAGCAGCCAACTTCGGACAGGGAACACCGGGGAGCTGTTTTTT. Full variable domain (outside the CDR3, taken from reference TRBV14 and TRBJ2-2): EAGVTQFPSHSVIEKGQTVTLRCDPISGHDNLYWYRRVMGKEIKFLLHFVKESKQDESGMPNNRFLAERTGGTYSTLKVQPAELEDSGVYFCASSQLRTGNTGELFFGEGSRLTVL.

The CDR3 here is CASSPTDRGQPQHF. CDR3 DNA: TGTGCCAGCAGTCCCACCGACAGGGGTCAGCCCCAGCATTTT. The rearrangement uses TRBV27 and TRBJ1-5; the match to TRBD1 covers 8 bases. Germline-derived CDR1 and CDR2 are MNHEY and SMNVEV (reference sequence). The ends lost 5 bases at V and 6 bases at J; junction bases unmatched: 6. The CDR3 is made up of 14 amino acids.

This chain links TRBV30 with TRBJ2-7; D perhaps matches TRBD1 (5 bases). Germline CDR1 is GTSNPN and CDR2 is SVGIG (reference sequence). There are 12 residues in the CDR3. The V end was cut by 5 bases, the J end by 0 bases, with 8 bases between. The CDR3 here is CAWGASSYEQYF. The CDR3 nucleotides are TGTGCCTGGGGGGCGAGCTCCTACGAGCAGTACTTC.

This clone has a handful of counts. The V and J genes are TRBV7-9 and TRBJ1-4, with TRBD1 identical over 9 bases. CDR3 length: 15 amino acids. V lost 5 bases to trimming and J lost 6 bases; unmatched junction nucleotides: 7. Germline CDR1 and CDR2: SEHNR and FQNEAQ (reference sequence). The chain's CDR3 is CASSRLWTGDEKLFF. CDR3 DNA: TGTGCCAGCAGCCGCCTTTGGACAGGGGATGAAAAACTGTTTTTT.

This clone has only one observation. The chain joins TRBV30 to TRBJ2-3; weak D call: TRBD2 (6 bases). Germline values: CDR1 GTSNPN, CDR2 SVGIG (reference sequence). This CDR3 is built from 17 residues. V was shortened by 0 bases and J by 0 bases, with 16 bases between the two germline ends. The CDR3 DNA reads TGTGCCTGGAGTGTAAAAGTAGGCGGGGCTAGCACAGATACGCAGTATTTT. Protein: CAWSVKVGGASTDTQYF.

The V gene is TRBV9, the J gene TRBJ2-5, with 8 bases aligning to TRBD2. CDR3 length: 15 residues. With 2 bases clipped from V and 5 bases from J, the junction kept 8 bases outside the gene matches. The germline CDR1 and CDR2 sequences are SGDLS and YYNGEE. CDR3 DNA sequence: TGTGCCAGCAGCGTTACCAGCGGGGGTTTCGAGACCCAGTACTTC. It yields the protein CASSVTSGGFETQYF. The entire variable domain, with the rest obtained from reference TRBV9 and TRBJ2-5, is as follows: DSGVTQTPKHLITATGQRVTLRCSPRSGDLSVYWYQQSLDQGLQFLIQYYNGEERAKGNILERFSAQQFPDLHSELNLSSLELGDSALYFCASSVTSGGFETQYFGPGTRLLVL.